Listed below are T cell receptor beta chains from one sample, sequenced in a study of control samples from healthy donors and cancer patients. Produced via immunoSEQ multiplex PCR; TCRdb's table is partial and in-frame only. The table records about 100,000 clones, approximately 93% of them present only once. The sample was blood. The receptors were gathered from a man aged 18 to 29 in good health. Both conserved end residues are part of each CDR3. The order of the fields is CDR3 protein, CDR3 DNA, V gene, D gene, J gene. The D gene is left open where the match is weak.

CASRSYEQYF,TGTGCCAGCCGATCCTACGAGCAGTACTTC,TRBV6-5,-,TRBJ2-7
CASSQLSGSYNEQFF,TGTGCCAGCAGCCAGCTAAGCGGCTCCTACAATGAGCAGTTCTTC,TRBV14,-,TRBJ2-1
CASSLGSDTGELFF,TGTGCCAGCAGCTTAGGTAGCGACACCGGGGAGCTGTTTTTT,TRBV7-8,-,TRBJ2-2
CASSLDSTVYYNEQFF,TGTGCCAGTAGTCTCGACAGCACCGTATACTACAATGAGCAGTTCTTC,TRBV19,-,TRBJ2-1
CASSVDGFTEAFF,TGTGCCAGCAGCGTAGACGGGTTTACTGAAGCTTTCTTT,TRBV9,-,TRBJ1-1
CASGPDRLRSEQYF,TGTGCCAGCGGACCGGACAGGCTCCGATCCGAGCAGTACTTC,TRBV6-5,TRBD1,TRBJ2-7
CASRTGASGYTF,TGTGCCAGCAGAACAGGGGCCTCTGGCTACACCTTC,TRBV5-4,TRBD1,TRBJ1-2
CASRLGQGSNQPQHF,TGTGCCAGCAGGCTAGGACAGGGTAGCAATCAGCCCCAGCATTTT,TRBV2,TRBD1,TRBJ1-5
CAWSGMGTDTQYF,TGTGCCTGGAGTGGGATGGGCACAGATACGCAGTATTTT,TRBV30,-,TRBJ2-3
CSGRGGESYEQYF,TGCAGCGGAAGGGGGGGGGAAAGCTACGAGCAGTACTTC,TRBV29-1,-,TRBJ2-7
CASSPSGQGNSPLHF,TGTGCCAGCTCACCATCCGGACAGGGGAATTCACCCCTCCACTTT,TRBV18,TRBD1,TRBJ1-6
CASSEYQGPNLSGNTIYF,TGTGCCAGCAGTGAATATCAGGGGCCAAACCTCTCTGGAAACACCATATATTTT,TRBV25-1,-,TRBJ1-3
CASSPGTGNYEQYF,TGTGCCAGCTCACCCGGGACAGGGAACTACGAGCAGTACTTC,TRBV18,TRBD1,TRBJ2-7
CASSIDLVPQHF,TGTGCCAGTAGTATAGACCTGGTGCCCCAGCATTTT,TRBV19,-,TRBJ1-5